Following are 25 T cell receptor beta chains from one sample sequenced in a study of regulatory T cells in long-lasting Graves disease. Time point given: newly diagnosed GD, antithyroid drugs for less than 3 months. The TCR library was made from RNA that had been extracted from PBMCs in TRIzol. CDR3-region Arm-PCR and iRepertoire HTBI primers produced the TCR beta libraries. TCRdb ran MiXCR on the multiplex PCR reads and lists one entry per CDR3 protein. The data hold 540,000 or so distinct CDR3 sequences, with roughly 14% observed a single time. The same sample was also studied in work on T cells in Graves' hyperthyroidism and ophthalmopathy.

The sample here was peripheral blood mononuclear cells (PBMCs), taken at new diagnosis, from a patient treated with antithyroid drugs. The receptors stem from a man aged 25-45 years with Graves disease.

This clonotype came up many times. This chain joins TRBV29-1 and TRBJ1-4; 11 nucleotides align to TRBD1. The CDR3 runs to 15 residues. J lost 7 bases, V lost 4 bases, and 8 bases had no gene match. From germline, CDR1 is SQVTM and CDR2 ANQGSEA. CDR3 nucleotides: TGCAGCGTTGCCCCCGGGACAGGGGGTTCTGAAAAACTGTTTTTT. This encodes CSVAPGTGGSEKLFF.

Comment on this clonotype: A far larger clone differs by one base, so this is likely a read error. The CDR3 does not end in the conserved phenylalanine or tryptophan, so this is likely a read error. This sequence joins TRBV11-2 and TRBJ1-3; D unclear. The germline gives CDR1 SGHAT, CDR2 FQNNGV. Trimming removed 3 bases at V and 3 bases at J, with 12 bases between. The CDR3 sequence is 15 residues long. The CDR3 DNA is TGTGCCAGCAGCTTCGGGTTAACTGTTGGAAACACCATATATTCT. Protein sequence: CASSFGLTVGNTIYS.

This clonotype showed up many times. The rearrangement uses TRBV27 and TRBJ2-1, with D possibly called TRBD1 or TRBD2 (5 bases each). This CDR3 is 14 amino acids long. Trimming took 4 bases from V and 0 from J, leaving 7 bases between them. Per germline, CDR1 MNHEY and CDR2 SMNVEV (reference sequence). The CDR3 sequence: CASSWDRSYNEQFF. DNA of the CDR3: TGTGCCAGCAGTTGGGACCGCTCCTACAATGAGCAGTTCTTC.

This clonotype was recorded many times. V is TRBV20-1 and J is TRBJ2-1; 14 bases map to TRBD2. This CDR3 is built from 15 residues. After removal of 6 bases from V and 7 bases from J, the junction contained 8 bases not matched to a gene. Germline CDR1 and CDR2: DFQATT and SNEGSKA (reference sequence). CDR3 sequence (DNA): TGCAGTGCGAGACTAGCGGGAGGGCCTGGGAATGAGCAGTTCTTC. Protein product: CSARLAGGPGNEQFF.

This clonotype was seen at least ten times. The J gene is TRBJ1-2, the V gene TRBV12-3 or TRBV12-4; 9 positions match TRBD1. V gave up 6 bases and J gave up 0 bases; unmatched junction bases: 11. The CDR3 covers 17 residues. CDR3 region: CASSTGTGRFSNYGYTF. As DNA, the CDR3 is TGTGCCAGCAGCACCGGGACAGGGAGGTTCTCTAACTATGGCTACACCTTC.

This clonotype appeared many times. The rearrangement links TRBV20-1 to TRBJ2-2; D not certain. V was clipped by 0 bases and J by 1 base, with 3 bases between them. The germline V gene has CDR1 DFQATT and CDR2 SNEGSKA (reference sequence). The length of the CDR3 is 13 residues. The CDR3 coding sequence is TGCAGTGCTAGAGATGAGAACACCGGGGAGCTGTTTTTT. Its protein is CSARDENTGELFF.

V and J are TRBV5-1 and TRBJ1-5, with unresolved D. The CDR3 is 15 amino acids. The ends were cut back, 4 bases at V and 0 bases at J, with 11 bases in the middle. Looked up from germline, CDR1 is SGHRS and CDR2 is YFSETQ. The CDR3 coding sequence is TGCGCCAGCAGCATCAGCGGGGTTAGCAATCAGCCCCAGCATTTT. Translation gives CASSISGVSNQPQHF.

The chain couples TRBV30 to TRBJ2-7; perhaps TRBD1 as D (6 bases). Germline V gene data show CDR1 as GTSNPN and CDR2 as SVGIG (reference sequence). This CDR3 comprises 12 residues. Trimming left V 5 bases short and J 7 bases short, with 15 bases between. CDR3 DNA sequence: TGTGCCTGGGGGGGCATGGGCCGAGAGCAGTACTTC. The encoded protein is CAWGGMGREQYF. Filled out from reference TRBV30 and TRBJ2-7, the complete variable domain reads SQTIHQWPATLVQPVGSPLSLECTVEGTSNPNLYWYRQAAGRGLQLLFYSVGIGQISSEVPQNLSASRPQDRQFILSSKKLLLSDSGFYLCAWGGMGREQYFGPGTRLTVT.

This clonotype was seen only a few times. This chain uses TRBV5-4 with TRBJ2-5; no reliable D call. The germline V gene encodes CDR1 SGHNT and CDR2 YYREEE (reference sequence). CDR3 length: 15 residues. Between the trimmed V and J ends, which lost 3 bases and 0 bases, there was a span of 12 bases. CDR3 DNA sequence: TGTGCCAGCAGCTCCGCTAACTGGTACCAAGAGACCCAGTACTTC. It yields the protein CASSSANWYQETQYF.

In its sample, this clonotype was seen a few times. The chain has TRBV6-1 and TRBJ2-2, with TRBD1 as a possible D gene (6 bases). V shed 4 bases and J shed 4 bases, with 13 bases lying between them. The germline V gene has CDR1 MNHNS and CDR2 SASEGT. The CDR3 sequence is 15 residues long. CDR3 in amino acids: CASSVIQGGTGELFF. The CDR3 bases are TGTGCCAGCAGTGTTATTCAAGGGGGCACCGGGGAGCTGTTTTTT.

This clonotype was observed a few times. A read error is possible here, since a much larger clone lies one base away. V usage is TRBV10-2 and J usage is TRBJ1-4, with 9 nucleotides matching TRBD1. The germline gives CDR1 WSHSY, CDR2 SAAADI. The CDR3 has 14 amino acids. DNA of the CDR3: TGCGCCGGCAGTATGGGACAGGGATTTGAAAAACTGTTTTTT. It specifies CAGSMGQGFEKLFF.

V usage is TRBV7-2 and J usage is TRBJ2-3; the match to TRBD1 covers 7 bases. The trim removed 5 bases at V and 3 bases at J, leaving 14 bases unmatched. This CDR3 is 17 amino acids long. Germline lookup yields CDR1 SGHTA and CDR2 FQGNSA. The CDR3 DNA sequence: TGTGCCAGCAGCCAAGTTGTGACAGGGTCCAGGACAGATACGCAGTATTTT. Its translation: CASSQVVTGSRTDTQYF.

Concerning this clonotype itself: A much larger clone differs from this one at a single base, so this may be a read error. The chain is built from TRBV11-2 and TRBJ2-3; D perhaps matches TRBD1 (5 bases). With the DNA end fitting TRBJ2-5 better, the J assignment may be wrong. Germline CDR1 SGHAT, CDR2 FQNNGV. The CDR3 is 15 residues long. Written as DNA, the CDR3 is TGTGCCAGCAGGTCACAGGAGAGGCCGGGAGAGACCCAGTACTTC. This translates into CASRSQERPGETQYF.

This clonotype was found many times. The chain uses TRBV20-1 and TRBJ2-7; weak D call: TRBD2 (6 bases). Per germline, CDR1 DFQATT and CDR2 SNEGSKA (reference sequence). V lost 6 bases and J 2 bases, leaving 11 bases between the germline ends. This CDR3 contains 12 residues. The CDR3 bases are TGCAGTGCGATAGCGGCCGCCTACGAGCAGTACTTC. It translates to CSAIAAAYEQYF.

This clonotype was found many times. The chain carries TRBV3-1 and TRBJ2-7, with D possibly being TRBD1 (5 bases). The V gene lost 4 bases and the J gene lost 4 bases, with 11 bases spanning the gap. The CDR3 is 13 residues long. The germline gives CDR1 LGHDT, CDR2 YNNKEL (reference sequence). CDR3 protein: CASSLDRFYEQYF. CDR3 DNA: TGTGCCAGCAGCCTAGACAGATTTTACGAGCAGTACTTC.

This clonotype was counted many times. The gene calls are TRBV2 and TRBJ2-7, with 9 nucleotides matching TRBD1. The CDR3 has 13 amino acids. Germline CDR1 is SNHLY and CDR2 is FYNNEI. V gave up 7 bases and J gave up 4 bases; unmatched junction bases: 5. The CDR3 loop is CASKPGQGYEQYF. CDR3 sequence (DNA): TGTGCCAGCAAGCCGGGACAGGGTTACGAGCAGTACTTC.

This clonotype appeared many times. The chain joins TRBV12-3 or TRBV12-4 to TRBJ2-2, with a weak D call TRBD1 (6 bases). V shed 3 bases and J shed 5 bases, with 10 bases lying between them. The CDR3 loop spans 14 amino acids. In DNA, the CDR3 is TGTGCCAGCAGTTTTACAGGGATGACCGGGGAGCTGTTTTTT. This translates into CASSFTGMTGELFF.

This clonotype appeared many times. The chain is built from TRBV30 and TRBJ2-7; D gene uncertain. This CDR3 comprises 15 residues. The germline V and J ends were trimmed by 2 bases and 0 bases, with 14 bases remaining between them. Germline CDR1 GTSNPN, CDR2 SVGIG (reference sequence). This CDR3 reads CAWSSLVRSSYEQYF. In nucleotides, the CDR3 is TGTGCCTGGAGTTCGCTGGTCCGCTCCTCCTACGAGCAGTACTTC.

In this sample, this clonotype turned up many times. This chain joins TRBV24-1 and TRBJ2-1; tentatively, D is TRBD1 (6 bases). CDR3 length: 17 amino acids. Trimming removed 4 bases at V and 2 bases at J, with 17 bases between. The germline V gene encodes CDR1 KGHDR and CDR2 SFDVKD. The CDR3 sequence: CATSDWQGGPTYNEQFF. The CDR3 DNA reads TGTGCCACCAGTGACTGGCAAGGGGGTCCGACCTACAATGAGCAGTTCTTC.

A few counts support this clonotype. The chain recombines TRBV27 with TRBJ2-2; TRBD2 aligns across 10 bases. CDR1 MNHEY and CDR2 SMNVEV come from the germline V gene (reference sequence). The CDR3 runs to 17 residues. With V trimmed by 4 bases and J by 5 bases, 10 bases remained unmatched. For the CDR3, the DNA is TGTGCCAGCAGTTCGAGAGCGGGAGGGAGTAATACCGGGGAGCTGTTTTTT. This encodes CASSSRAGGSNTGELFF.

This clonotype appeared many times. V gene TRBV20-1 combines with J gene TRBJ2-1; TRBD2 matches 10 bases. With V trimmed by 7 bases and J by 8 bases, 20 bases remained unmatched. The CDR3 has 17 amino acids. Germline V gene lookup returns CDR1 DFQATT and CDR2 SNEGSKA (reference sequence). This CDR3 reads CSVVSWGLAGDRDEQFF. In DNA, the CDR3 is TGCAGTGTCGTTAGTTGGGGGCTAGCGGGAGACAGGGATGAGCAGTTCTTC.

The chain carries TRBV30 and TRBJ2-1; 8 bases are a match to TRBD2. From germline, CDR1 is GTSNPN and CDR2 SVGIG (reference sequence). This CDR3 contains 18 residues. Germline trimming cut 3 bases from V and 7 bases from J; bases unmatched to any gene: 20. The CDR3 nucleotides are TGTGCCTGGAGCCCCCCCGGGCGACTAGCGAATGGGGGGAATGAGCAGTTCTTC. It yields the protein CAWSPPGRLANGGNEQFF.

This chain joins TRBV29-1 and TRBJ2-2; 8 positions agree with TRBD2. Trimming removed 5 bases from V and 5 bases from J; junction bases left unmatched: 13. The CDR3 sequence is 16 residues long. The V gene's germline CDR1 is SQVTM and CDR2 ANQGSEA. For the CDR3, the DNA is TGCAGCGTTTCCCCCATGGGGGTAGCGGGAACCGGGGAGCTGTTTTTT. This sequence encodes CSVSPMGVAGTGELFF.

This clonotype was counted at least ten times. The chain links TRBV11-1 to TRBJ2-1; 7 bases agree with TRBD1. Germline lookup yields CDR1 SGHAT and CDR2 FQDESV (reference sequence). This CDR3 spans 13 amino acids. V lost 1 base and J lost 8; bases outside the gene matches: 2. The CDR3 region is CASSLGGGYEQFF. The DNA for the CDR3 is TGTGCCAGCAGCTTAGGAGGGGGCTATGAGCAGTTCTTC.

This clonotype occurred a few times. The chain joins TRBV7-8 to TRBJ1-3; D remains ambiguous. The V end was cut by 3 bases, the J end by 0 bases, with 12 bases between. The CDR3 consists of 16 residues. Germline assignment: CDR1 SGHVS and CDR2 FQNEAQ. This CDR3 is CASSFPADGSGNTIYF. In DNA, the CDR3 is TGTGCCAGCAGCTTCCCGGCCGACGGCTCTGGAAACACCATATATTTT.